These 26 T cell receptor beta chains came from one sample sequenced in a study of OX40 agonist ivuxolimab in advanced cancers. The repertoire was sequenced with immunoSEQ multiplex PCR; TCRdb's copy has only in-frame clones and lacks some. The sample carries about 53,000 clones, 85% to 90% recorded once. The sample in question was CD4+ or CD8+ T cells sorted from blood, obtained in a trial of the OX40 agonist ivuxolimab. Receptor source: an adult with an advanced solid tumor such as melanoma, head and neck, liver or kidney cancer.

The rearrangement joins TRBV27 to TRBJ1-5, with 7 bases lining up with TRBD1. The V gene's germline CDR1 is MNHEY and CDR2 SMNVEV (reference sequence). This CDR3 is built from 15 residues. The J segment lost 3 bases and the V segment lost 5 bases, leaving 7 bases of the junction unmatched. In nucleotides, the CDR3 is TGTGCCAGCAGTCCCGACAGGGATAACAATCAGCCCCAGCATTTT. This encodes CASSPDRDNNQPQHF.

This sequence joins TRBV6-1 and TRBJ1-5; TRBD1 might be the D (6 bases). The V gene's germline CDR1 is MNHNS and CDR2 SASEGT. The CDR3 spans 15 residues. Trimming removed 2 bases at V and 6 bases at J, with 14 bases between. The CDR3 DNA reads TGTGCCAGCAGTGAACATGGGCAGGGGCTTCAGCCCCAGCATTTT. Translating gives CASSEHGQGLQPQHF.

The chain recombines TRBV2 with TRBJ2-1; possible D gene TRBD1, 6 bases. The CDR3 totals 15 residues. Trimming stripped 1 base from V and 7 bases from J, with 14 bases between. Germline V gene sequence: CDR1 SNHLY, CDR2 FYNNEI. CDR3 in DNA: TGTGCCAGCAGTGAAGGCCAGGGGACAAGGAATGAGCAGTTCTTC. Protein product: CASSEGQGTRNEQFF.

The gene calls are TRBV19 and TRBJ2-2; D tentatively reads TRBD1 or TRBD2 (5 bases each). V lost 7 bases to trimming and J lost 0 bases, with 18 bases between them. The germline gives CDR1 LNHDA, CDR2 SQIVND (reference sequence). The CDR3 is made up of 17 amino acids. CDR3: CASNTPGAPANTGELFF. For the CDR3, the DNA is TGTGCCAGTAATACCCCCGGGGCTCCTGCGAACACCGGGGAGCTGTTTTTT.

The chain carries TRBV7-8 and TRBJ1-6, with 7 bases identical to TRBD1. Germline CDR1 and CDR2: SGHVS and FQNEAQ. CDR3 size: 14 residues. With 5 bases clipped from V and 8 bases from J, the junction kept 6 bases outside the gene matches. CDR3 in amino acids: CASSHRQGDSPLHF. CDR3 coding DNA: TGTGCCAGCAGCCACCGACAGGGTGATTCACCCCTCCACTTT.

The V and J genes are TRBV10-3 and TRBJ2-1, with TRBD1 matching over 11 bases. CDR3 length equals 15 residues. The junction had 13 bases not matched to a gene; V was cut back by 10 bases and J by 8 bases. From germline, CDR1 is ENHRY and CDR2 SYGVKD. CDR3 region: CATTGTGGSGDEQFF. For the CDR3, the DNA is TGTGCCACCACCGGGACAGGGGGGTCAGGCGATGAGCAGTTCTTC.

This chain links TRBV11-2 with TRBJ2-7, with D unresolved. The CDR3 is 14 amino acids. Germline V gene data show CDR1 as SGHAT and CDR2 as FQNNGV. V shed 5 bases and J shed 12 bases, with 23 bases lying between them. The CDR3 loop is CASSPNSLGGRRYF. CDR3 bases: TGTGCCAGCAGCCCAAATTCCTTGGGCGGTCGTCGGTACTTC.

The V and J genes are TRBV20-1 and TRBJ2-7, with 9 bases that match TRBD1. The germline CDR1 and CDR2 sequences are DFQATT and SNEGSKA (reference sequence). The CDR3 totals 11 residues. V was clipped by 6 bases and J by 8 bases; unmatched bases: 5. The CDR3 sequence is CSAPDRGKQYF. The CDR3 bases are TGCAGTGCCCCGGACAGGGGCAAGCAGTACTTC.

The chain carries TRBV30 and TRBJ1-2, with 8 bases identical to TRBD1. The CDR3 spans 13 residues. In germline, CDR1 is GTSNPN, CDR2 SVGIG (reference sequence). V dropped 3 bases and J dropped 8; count of bases not matched to a gene: 8. This CDR3 reads CAWSRQGSEGYTF. For the CDR3, the DNA is TGTGCCTGGAGCAGACAGGGGTCGGAGGGCTACACCTTC.

This clone was detected a few times. The V call is TRBV5-1, the J call TRBJ2-7; TRBD2 matches at 14 bases. Looked up from germline, CDR1 is SGHRS and CDR2 is YFSETQ. CDR3 size: 17 residues. The V and J ends lost 3 bases and 2 bases, in that order; junction bases with no gene match: 7. The CDR3 bases are TGCGCCAGCAGCTCCGGACCGGGACTAGCGGGGGCCTACGAGCAGTACTTC. This gives the protein CASSSGPGLAGAYEQYF.

This clone was observed once. The V call is TRBV7-9, the J call TRBJ2-1; 8 bases are shared with TRBD2. V shed 2 bases and J 5 bases; nucleotides not matched to a gene: 8. The length of the CDR3 is 16 residues. Germline lookup yields CDR1 SEHNR and CDR2 FQNEAQ (reference sequence). CDR3 in DNA: TGTGCCAGCAGCTTAATAGGTGCGGGGGGAAACAATGAGCAGTTCTTC. This sequence encodes CASSLIGAGGNNEQFF.

The rearrangement links TRBV6-6 to TRBJ2-7; 9 bases map to TRBD2. CDR1 and CDR2 (germline): MNHNY, SVGAGI (reference sequence). With 7 bases clipped from V and 4 bases from J, the junction kept 8 bases outside the gene matches. The CDR3 runs 14 residues. The CDR3 sequence: CASKAGGPRYEQYF. CDR3 sequence (DNA): TGTGCCAGCAAGGCGGGAGGGCCTCGGTACGAGCAGTACTTC.

This rearrangement joins TRBV4-2 to TRBJ1-3; D unclear. The V gene's germline CDR1 is LGHNA and CDR2 YNFKEQ. The CDR3 loop spans 18 amino acids. Trimming took 1 base from V and 2 from J, leaving 18 bases between them. The CDR3 region is CASSQGTAPWDTGNTIYF. The CDR3 bases are TGTGCCAGCAGCCAAGGTACCGCCCCCTGGGATACTGGAAACACCATATATTTT.

V is TRBV19 and J is TRBJ1-5; 7 bases map to TRBD1. CDR3 length: 14 residues. Germline values: CDR1 LNHDA, CDR2 SQIVND (reference sequence). J gave up 4 bases and V 6 bases, and 6 bases lay outside the gene matches. CDR3 DNA sequence: TGTGCCAGTAGCCGGGGACAGACTAATCAGCCCCAGCATTTT. This translates into CASSRGQTNQPQHF.

The rearrangement links TRBV9 to TRBJ2-2; D remains ambiguous. V lost 0 bases and J lost 0, with 9 bases in between. The CDR3 loop spans 16 amino acids. Germline V gene lookup returns CDR1 SGDLS and CDR2 YYNGEE. CDR3 in amino acids: CASSVGSLANTGELFF. CDR3 DNA sequence: TGTGCCAGCAGCGTAGGATCCCTAGCGAACACCGGGGAGCTGTTTTTT.

The chain carries TRBV10-3 and TRBJ2-7; the D gene is possibly TRBD2 (6 bases). With 2 bases removed from V and 4 bases from J, the gap between germline ends came to 15 bases. Germline V gives CDR1 ENHRY, CDR2 SYGVKD. The CDR3 has 15 residues. The CDR3 here is CAISEGSSALYEQYF. Here the CDR3 DNA reads TGTGCCATCAGTGAGGGCTCTAGCGCACTATACGAGCAGTACTTC.

The rearrangement joins TRBV27 to TRBJ2-7; D is unresolved. V was pared by 6 bases and J by 10 bases, with 4 bases between. This CDR3 has 8 amino acids. The germline V gene has CDR1 MNHEY and CDR2 SMNVEV (reference sequence). CDR3 region: CASREQYF. Written as DNA, the CDR3 is TGTGCCAGCAGGGAACAGTACTTC.

CDR3 sequence: CASGDYDRYYNEQFF. CDR3 DNA: TGCGCCAGCGGGGATTATGACAGGTACTACAATGAGCAGTTCTTC. V usage is TRBV10-2 and J usage is TRBJ2-1, with D maybe TRBD1 (6 bases). Germline V lookup: CDR1 WSHSY, CDR2 SAAADI. This CDR3 is built from 15 residues. V lost 8 bases and J 3 bases, leaving 17 bases between the germline ends.

The rearrangement uses TRBV19 and TRBJ2-3; the D gene is possibly TRBD2 (6 bases). Trimming stripped 5 bases from V and 0 bases from J, with 15 bases between. The CDR3 has 16 residues. CDR1 is LNHDA, CDR2 SQIVND, per germline (reference sequence). The DNA of the CDR3 is TGTGCCAGTAGTGCCTCCGGGACTCTTAGCACAGATACGCAGTATTTT. Protein sequence: CASSASGTLSTDTQYF.

This clone was picked up one time. The CDR3 region is CASSSSGLSGNTIYF. The CDR3 region has the DNA TGTGCCAGCAGCTCCTCGGGCCTCTCTGGAAACACCATATATTTT. The chain links TRBV7-9 to TRBJ1-3; no definite D call. Germline V gene data show CDR1 as SEHNR and CDR2 as FQNEAQ (reference sequence). The CDR3 consists of 15 residues. Trimming pared 4 bases from V and 0 bases from J, leaving 10 bases between.

The chain couples TRBV10-3 to TRBJ2-1; 7 nucleotides line up with TRBD1. V shed 0 bases, J shed 10 bases, and the junction held 9 bases outside the gene matches. Looked up from germline, CDR1 is ENHRY and CDR2 is SYGVKD. There are 15 residues in the CDR3. The CDR3, as DNA: TGTGCCATCAGTGAGTCTACAGGGGCCAGCTGGGAGCAGTTCTTC. Translated: CAISESTGASWEQFF.

This rearrangement joins TRBV18 to TRBJ2-7; 7 bases agree with TRBD1. V shed 6 bases, J shed 2 bases, and the junction held 10 bases outside the gene matches. The CDR3 runs 15 residues. Germline values: CDR1 KGHSH, CDR2 LQKENI. The CDR3 DNA sequence: TGTGCCAGCTCTCCCGACCGGGACAGAGCCTACGAGCAGTACTTC. It codes for CASSPDRDRAYEQYF.

This clone occurred once. The chain recombines TRBV2 with TRBJ2-3; 8 nucleotides line up with TRBD1. The CDR3 runs to 15 residues. Losses at the gene ends were 3 bases for V and 3 bases for J; bases not matched to a gene: 5. Germline V CDR1 and CDR2: SNHLY, FYNNEI. CDR3 sequence (DNA): TGTGCCAGCAGTGACGGACAGGGCGCTACAGATACGCAGTATTTT. Protein: CASSDGQGATDTQYF. The entire variable domain, with the rest obtained from reference TRBV2 and TRBJ2-3, is as follows: EPEVTQTPSHQVTQMGQEVILRCVPISNHLYFYWYRQILGQKVEFLVSFYNNEISEKSEIFDDQFSVERPDGSNFTLKIRSTKLEDSAMYFCASSDGQGATDTQYFGPGTRLTVL.

The chain is built from TRBV28 and TRBJ2-1, with a tentative D call TRBD2 (6 bases). Germline lookup yields CDR1 MDHEN and CDR2 SYDVKM. V dropped 10 bases and J dropped 1 base, with 8 bases sitting between them. This CDR3 contains 12 residues. CDR3 protein: CATGTSYNEQFF. The DNA of the CDR3 is TGTGCCACCGGGACTTCCTACAATGAGCAGTTCTTC. Looking up the rest from reference TRBV28 and TRBJ2-1 gives the full variable domain: DVKVTQSSRYLVKRTGEKVFLECVQDMDHENMFWYRQDPGLGLRLIYFSYDVKMKEKGDIPEGYSVSREKKERFSLILESASTNQTSMYLCATGTSYNEQFFGPGTRLTVL.

This chain connects TRBV2 to TRBJ1-2, with D possibly being TRBD1 (5 bases). CDR3 size: 14 residues. The V and J ends lost 0 bases and 8 bases respectively, with 13 bases between them. The V gene's germline CDR1 is SNHLY and CDR2 FYNNEI. CDR3 in DNA: TGTGCCAGCAGTGAAGCAAGACAGCCCGCGGGCTACACCTTC. Translated, it gives CASSEARQPAGYTF.

This chain links TRBV28 with TRBJ2-7; 10 nucleotides agree with TRBD1. V was clipped by 2 bases and J by 1 base; unmatched bases: 8. There are 17 residues in the CDR3. CDR1 is MDHEN and CDR2 is SYDVKM in the germline V gene. This CDR3 reads CASSLKGQGLRSYEQYF. The CDR3 DNA reads TGTGCCAGCAGTTTAAAGGGACAGGGGCTCAGGTCCTACGAGCAGTACTTC.